The clone carrying this TCR beta chain ranks as medium-sized (0.01 to 0.1%). Its cognate antigen is unknown. Noted treatment: skin biopsy from PPD injection site in Mantoux-positive individual. An oligonucleotide containing a UMI was ligated to the 3' end of TCR cDNA. Unsorted total RNA, roughly 1 to 1,100 ng, was DNase treated before reverse transcription. The CDR3 is 17 amino acids. Trimming took 0 bases from V and 0 from J, leaving 14 bases between them. The V gene's germline CDR1 is MGHRA and CDR2 YSYEKL. Four PCR rounds used nested alpha and beta constant region primers plus the SP2 primer. Reverse transcription of blood and skin TCR RNA was primed at alpha and beta constant regions. MiXCR, applied by TCRdb to the UMI-ligation and nested PCR reads, yields one record per CDR3 protein. The repertoire holds around 30,000 distinct CDR3 sequences, with about 7.4% as singletons. This record comes from a study of naive and memory T cell subsets.

Study findings and constraints: TCRs were reportedly recovered from both biopsy types, mostly tuberculin test sites.

The material sequenced was skin, taken from a tuberculin skin test site. The receptor was isolated from an adult in good health. This chain joins TRBV4-1 and TRBJ2-5; D is perhaps TRBD2 (5 bases). Written as DNA, the CDR3 is TGCGCCAGCAGCCAAGATTACCTGGAGGCCTACCAAGAGACCCAGTACTTC. It specifies CASSQDYLEAYQETQYF.